These 16 T cell receptor beta chains share one sample of origin, sequenced in a study of beta chain features in type 1 diabetes. The entirety of the isolated RNA underwent reverse transcription, so expressed TCRB transcripts were sequenced. The data were produced by immunoSEQ multiplex PCR, yet TCRdb's version contains in-frame clones alone and is incomplete. The table shows tens of thousands of clones, with about 63% occurring only once. These receptors lack a known antigen. Overall study results and limits: Moderate yet significant TCRB CDR3 shortening was seen in Type 1 diabetes patients in all four CD4+ subsets.

Sequenced input: stem cell memory CD4+ T cells from blood. The receptors were gathered from a woman aged 35 to 49 with type 1 diabetes.

This chain uses TRBV5-5 with TRBJ2-5; 7 nucleotides agree with TRBD1. The CDR3 is 18 residues long. Germline CDR1 SGHKS, CDR2 YYEKEE (reference sequence). V was clipped by 0 bases and J by 2 bases; unmatched bases: 13. This CDR3 is CASSLGRGPTNLQETQYF. CDR3 sequence (DNA): TGTGCCAGCAGCTTGGGAAGGGGGCCCACCAACCTTCAAGAGACCCAGTACTTC.

The V call is TRBV29-1, the J call TRBJ2-3; D gene uncertain. V lost 6 bases and J 2 bases, leaving 3 bases between the germline ends. Germline values: CDR1 SQVTM, CDR2 ANQGSEA. The CDR3 consists of 10 residues. The CDR3 DNA reads as TGCAGCGTGTACACAGATACGCAGTATTTT. Protein: CSVYTDTQYF.

The CDR3 bases are TGCGCCAGCAGCCTCCGACAGGGGGCATCGACCGGGGAGCTGTTTTTT. Translating gives CASSLRQGASTGELFF. The chain carries TRBV4-1 and TRBJ2-2; 10 bases agree with TRBD1. CDR1 is MGHRA, CDR2 YSYEKL, per germline. V shed 4 bases, J shed 5 bases, and the junction held 7 bases outside the gene matches. CDR3 size: 16 residues.

A single count supports this clone. V gene TRBV6-5 combines with J gene TRBJ2-5; D is uncertain. CDR3 length: 12 amino acids. Between the trimmed V and J ends, which lost 4 bases and 0 bases, there was a span of 3 bases. CDR1 and CDR2 (germline): MNHEY, SVGAGI. Here the CDR3 reads CASSSYQETQYF. In DNA, the CDR3 is TGTGCCAGCAGTTCGTACCAAGAGACCCAGTACTTC.

This clone appeared a single time. CDR3 DNA: TGTGCCAGCAGCTTAGCGAAAGCCCTCCCCCCACAAGAGACCCAGTACTTC. Encoded protein: CASSLAKALPPQETQYF. V gene TRBV7-9 combines with J gene TRBJ2-5; D gene uncertain. Germline CDR1 reads SEHNR; CDR2 reads FQNEAQ (reference sequence). Trimming cost V 0 bases and J 2 bases, with 16 bases left between them. This CDR3 region has 17 residues.

The V call is TRBV19, the J call TRBJ1-5; possibly TRBD1 for D (6 bases). The germline CDR1 and CDR2 sequences are LNHDA and SQIVND (reference sequence). Deletions cut 2 bases from V and 3 bases from J, with 23 bases between. The CDR3 runs to 19 residues. The chain's CDR3 is CASSIRLDSIMPTNQPQHF. The CDR3 DNA sequence: TGTGCCAGTAGTATAAGATTGGACAGTATAATGCCCACCAATCAGCCCCAGCATTTT.

The chain links TRBV10-3 to TRBJ2-1; 9 bases are a match to TRBD1. This CDR3 comprises 17 residues. The V segment lost 0 bases and the J segment 6 bases; nucleotides outside the gene matches: 9. Germline CDR1 is ENHRY and CDR2 is SYGVKD. The CDR3 DNA sequence: TGTGCCATCAGTGAGTCGAGGGGACAGGGACTCTCCAATGAGCAGTTCTTC. As protein: CAISESRGQGLSNEQFF.

This sequence joins TRBV5-1 and TRBJ2-3; 9 nucleotides align to TRBD1. The J segment lost 3 bases and the V segment lost 4 bases, leaving 3 bases of the junction unmatched. The germline V gene has CDR1 SGHRS and CDR2 YFSETQ. This CDR3 region has 14 residues. CDR3 nucleotides: TGCGCCAGCAGCCAACAGGGGGCTACAGATACGCAGTATTTT. It yields the protein CASSQQGATDTQYF.

V and J are TRBV11-3 and TRBJ2-6; no firm D call. The CDR3 contains 14 residues. The germline V gene encodes CDR1 SGHNT and CDR2 YENEEA. V dropped 3 bases and J dropped 3 bases, with 6 bases sitting between them. The CDR3 protein is CASSFLSGANVLTF. The CDR3 bases are TGTGCCAGCAGCTTTCTGAGTGGGGCCAACGTCCTGACTTTC.

The gene calls are TRBV19 and TRBJ2-2; maybe TRBD2 (5 bases). The V end was cut by 6 bases, the J end by 4 bases, with 15 bases between. The V gene's germline CDR1 is LNHDA and CDR2 SQIVND (reference sequence). The CDR3 runs 15 residues. Here the CDR3 reads CASSPRQGSTGELFF. As DNA, the CDR3 is TGTGCCAGTAGCCCCCGACAAGGGAGCACCGGGGAGCTGTTTTTT.

This chain connects TRBV7-2 to TRBJ2-7; TRBD2 might be the D (5 bases). CDR3 length: 15 amino acids. V gave up 2 bases and J gave up 1 base, with 12 bases separating them. Germline CDR1 is SGHTA and CDR2 is FQGNSA. In DNA form, the CDR3 reads TGTGCCAGCAGCTTAAGGCCAGCGGAGTCCTACGAGCAGTACTTC. It codes for CASSLRPAESYEQYF.

The chain has TRBV7-9 and TRBJ2-1; D might be TRBD1 (5 bases). The CDR3 spans 14 residues. Trimming pared 4 bases from V and 3 bases from J, leaving 10 bases between. The germline CDR1 and CDR2 sequences are SEHNR and FQNEAQ (reference sequence). In DNA form, the CDR3 reads TGTGCCAGCAGCTCCCAGGGCGGCTACAATGAGCAGTTCTTC. It specifies CASSSQGGYNEQFF.

V usage is TRBV28 and J usage is TRBJ2-7; weak D call: TRBD2 (5 bases). This CDR3 is built from 16 residues. Germline V gene lookup returns CDR1 MDHEN and CDR2 SYDVKM. V lost 3 bases, J lost 0 bases, and 15 bases lay in between. The DNA for the CDR3 is TGTGCCAGCAGTTTGCAACGGGCTAGCAGCTCCTACGAGCAGTACTTC. The encoded protein is CASSLQRASSSYEQYF. Looking up the rest from reference TRBV28 and TRBJ2-7 gives the full variable domain: DVKVTQSSRYLVKRTGEKVFLECVQDMDHENMFWYRQDPGLGLRLIYFSYDVKMKEKGDIPEGYSVSREKKERFSLILESASTNQTSMYLCASSLQRASSSYEQYFGPGTRLTVT.

The chain uses TRBV6-5 and TRBJ1-5; unclear D gene. CDR1 and CDR2 (germline): MNHEY, SVGAGI. V lost 6 bases and J 7 bases, leaving 4 bases between the germline ends. CDR3 length: 10 amino acids. In DNA, the CDR3 is TGTGCCAGCAGCCGGCAGCCCCAGCATTTT. Translating it yields CASSRQPQHF.

J is TRBJ1-4 and V is TRBV28; the match to TRBD1 covers 7 bases. V gave up 8 bases and J gave up 5 bases; unmatched junction bases: 8. The CDR3 is 14 amino acids. Germline V gene sequence: CDR1 MDHEN, CDR2 SYDVKM. CDR3 sequence reads: CASRLTGRNEKLFF. The CDR3 DNA reads TGTGCCAGCCGGTTGACAGGGCGAAATGAAAAACTGTTTTTT. Using reference TRBV28 and TRBJ1-4 for the parts outside the CDR3, the full variable domain is DVKVTQSSRYLVKRTGEKVFLECVQDMDHENMFWYRQDPGLGLRLIYFSYDVKMKEKGDIPEGYSVSREKKERFSLILESASTNQTSMYLCASRLTGRNEKLFFGSGTQLSVL.

J is TRBJ2-2 and V is TRBV28; 7 bases line up with TRBD2. The CDR3 loop spans 15 amino acids. The germline V gene encodes CDR1 MDHEN and CDR2 SYDVKM. V dropped 1 base and J dropped 4; count of bases not matched to a gene: 3. As DNA, the CDR3 is TGTGCCAGCAGTTTATCGTCGGGGGGCACCGGGGAGCTGTTTTTT. Residues: CASSLSSGGTGELFF.